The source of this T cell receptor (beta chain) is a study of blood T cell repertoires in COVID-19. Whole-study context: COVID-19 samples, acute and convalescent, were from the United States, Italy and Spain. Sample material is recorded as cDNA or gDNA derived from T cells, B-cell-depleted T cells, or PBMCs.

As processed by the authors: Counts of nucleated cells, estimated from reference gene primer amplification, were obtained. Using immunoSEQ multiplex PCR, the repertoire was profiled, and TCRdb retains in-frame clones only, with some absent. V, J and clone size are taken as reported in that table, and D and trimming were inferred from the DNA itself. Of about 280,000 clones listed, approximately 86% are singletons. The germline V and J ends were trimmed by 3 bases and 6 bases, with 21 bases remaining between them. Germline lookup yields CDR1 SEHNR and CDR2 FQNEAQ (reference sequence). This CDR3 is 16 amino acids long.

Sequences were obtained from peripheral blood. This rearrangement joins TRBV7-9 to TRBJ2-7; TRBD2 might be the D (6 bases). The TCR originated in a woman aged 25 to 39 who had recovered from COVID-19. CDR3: CASSFGGTPRPFEQYF. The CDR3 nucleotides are TGTGCCAGCAGCTTTGGGGGGACTCCTCGTCCTTTCGAGCAGTACTTC.